A selection of T cell receptor beta chains follows, all from one sample in a study of cytomegalovirus exposure and HLA in healthy donors. Measured with immunoSEQ multiplex PCR; TCRdb has only the in-frame clones, and not every one. The table for this sample gives about 130,000 clones. The sample consisted of PBMCs. The receptors were sampled from a man in his late teens or twenties in good health and CMV-seronegative. CDR3s leave out the opening cysteine and the closing phenylalanine or tryptophan.

CDR3 | J | length | V
SVEDRVGASYGYT | TRBJ1-2 | 13 | TRBV29-1
ASSWTSGDTQY | TRBJ2-3 | 11 | TRBV7-9
ASSIGQNNQPQH | TRBJ1-5 | 12 | TRBV19
ASSSGDSPGNTIY | TRBJ1-3 | 13 | TRBV5-1
SVDDRGTDTQY | TRBJ2-3 | 11 | TRBV29-1
ASSFQPGTALYEQY | TRBJ2-7 | 14 | TRBV11-2
ASSFDRAYEQY | - | 11 | TRBV19
ASSENRGNTIY | TRBJ1-3 | 11 | TRBV10-2
ASESVYHTIY | TRBJ1-3 | 10 | TRBV7-9
ASTGTGYGYT | TRBJ1-2 | 10 | TRBV6-5
ASSPILTGMNTEAF | TRBJ1-1 | 14 | TRBV7-9
ASPQLTSGITYEQY | TRBJ2-7 | 14 | TRBV19
ATPGQGAYEQY | TRBJ2-7 | 11 | TRBV6-1
SAGGTDLYEQY | TRBJ2-7 | 11 | TRBV29-1
ASSLVGGYGYT | TRBJ1-2 | 11 | TRBV7-9
ASSRGYTGELF | TRBJ2-2 | 11 | TRBV7-9
ASSFLESYEQY | TRBJ2-7 | 11 | TRBV5-6
ASNPGGSNYGYT | TRBJ1-2 | 12 | TRBV5-1
ASSPPPGNEQY | TRBJ2-7 | 11 | TRBV6-1
ASSSDADTQY | TRBJ2-3 | 10 | TRBV18
ASSSGSNTEAF | TRBJ1-1 | 11 | TRBV5-1
ASSPHRGSRLNYGYT | TRBJ1-2 | 15 | TRBV9
ASSPRGIEAF | TRBJ1-1 | 10 | TRBV7-9
ASSPSQGPYGYT | TRBJ1-2 | 12 | TRBV7-2
ASSQDEVGSSYEQY | TRBJ2-7 | 14 | TRBV4-1
ASSDTGIMNTEAF | TRBJ1-1 | 13 | TRBV6-1
ASSSDSFNQPQH | TRBJ1-5 | 12 | TRBV2
ASSEGRLAGVYEQY | - | 14 | TRBV6-1
ASSSVGVNSPLH | TRBJ1-6 | 12 | TRBV7-8
AISIDRGYGYT | TRBJ1-2 | 11 | TRBV6-5
ASSLEGARTNSPLH | TRBJ1-6 | 14 | TRBV7-3
AWSVRDRTLTEAF | TRBJ1-1 | 13 | TRBV30
AWIGVAGEQY | TRBJ2-7 | 10 | TRBV30
ASGVEETQY | TRBJ2-5 | 9 | TRBV19
ASTRSRGFYEQY | TRBJ2-7 | 12 | TRBV28
ASRLRENTEAF | TRBJ1-1 | 11 | TRBV6-5
ASSAYLSGNTIY | TRBJ1-3 | 12 | TRBV6-1
ASSESDGTGRVFANYGYT | TRBJ1-2 | 18 | TRBV6-4
ASSPTGGHYGYT | TRBJ1-2 | 12 | TRBV28
ASSQLAGSAYEQY | TRBJ2-7 | 13 | TRBV9
ASSSSQGGNQPQH | TRBJ1-5 | 13 | TRBV13
ASSLTSGSVNEQF | TRBJ2-1 | 13 | TRBV7-7
ASSPGQNNEQF | TRBJ2-1 | 11 | TRBV18
ASSFRTSGQGGHETQY | TRBJ2-5 | 16 | TRBV13
ASSLTGGLFENEKLF | TRBJ1-4 | 15 | TRBV27
SATGGADEQY | TRBJ2-7 | 10 | TRBV29-1
ASRSGAGFGNTIY | TRBJ1-3 | 13 | TRBV6-5
SVGPNSNQPQH | TRBJ1-5 | 11 | TRBV29-1
ASSLGGQENTEAF | TRBJ1-1 | 13 | TRBV11-1
ASSLDPAGGADEKLF | TRBJ1-4 | 15 | TRBV5-4
ASGRAGYTDTQY | TRBJ2-3 | 12 | TRBV12-5
SVKLEGLAGGP | TRBJ2-3 | 11 | TRBV29-1
ASSFSLYNEQF | TRBJ2-1 | 11 | TRBV28
AWTSHAGAGNTEAF | TRBJ1-1 | 14 | TRBV30
AISNQGLNYGYT | TRBJ1-2 | 12 | TRBV10-3
SARGSLGEQY | TRBJ2-7 | 10 | TRBV29-1
ASRRTTSNTGELF | TRBJ2-2 | 13 | TRBV19
ASSVGQGVDYGYT | TRBJ1-2 | 13 | TRBV19
ASSPPQGLGTEAF | TRBJ1-1 | 13 | TRBV19